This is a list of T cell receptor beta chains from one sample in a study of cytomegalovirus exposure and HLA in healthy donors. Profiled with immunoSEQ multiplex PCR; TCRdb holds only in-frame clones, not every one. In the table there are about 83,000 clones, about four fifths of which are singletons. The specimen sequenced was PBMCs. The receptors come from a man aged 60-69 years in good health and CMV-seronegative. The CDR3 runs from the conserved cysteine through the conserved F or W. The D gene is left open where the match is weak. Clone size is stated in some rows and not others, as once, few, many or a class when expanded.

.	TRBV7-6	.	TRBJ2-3	TGTGCCAGCAAGTTCTCCGCGAGCGGTCATACGCAGTATTTT	CASKFSASGHTQYF
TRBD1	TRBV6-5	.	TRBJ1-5	TGTGCCAGCAGCCAAACAGGGGGCGTTCAGCCCCAGCATTTT	CASSQTGGVQPQHF
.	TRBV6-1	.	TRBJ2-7	TGTGCCAGCAGTGAAGTATACGCTAGCGCCATCTCCTACGAGCAGTACTTC	CASSEVYASAISYEQYF
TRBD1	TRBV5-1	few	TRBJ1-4	TGCGCCAGCAGACCGGACAGGGGAGTATGGGCTAATGAAAAACTGTTTTTT	CASRPDRGVWANEKLFF
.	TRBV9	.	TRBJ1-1	TGTGCCAGCAGCCCCACGGGGGGCCACACTGAAGCTTTCTTT	CASSPTGGHTEAFF
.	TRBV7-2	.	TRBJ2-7	TGTGCCAGCAGCTTAGGAGCCTACGAGCAGTACTTC	CASSLGAYEQYF
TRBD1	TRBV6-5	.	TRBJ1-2	TGTGCCTCATCAAAAGGACAGGCCCTGCACTATGGCTACACCTTC	CASSKGQALHYGYTF
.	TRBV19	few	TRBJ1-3	TGTGCCAGTAGTATATTTATGGACAAGAGCTCTGGAAACACCATATATTTT	CASSIFMDKSSGNTIYF
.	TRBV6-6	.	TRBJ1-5	TGTGCCAGCAGCCCGCGGGGTAGCAATCAGCCCCAGCATTTT	CASSPRGSNQPQHF
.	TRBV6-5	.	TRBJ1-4	TGTGCCAGCAGTGACGGGGGGAGGGAAAAACTGTTTTTT	CASSDGGREKLFF
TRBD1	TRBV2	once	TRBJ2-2	TGTGCCAGCACCTCGTTGCAGGGGGTTCCCGGGGAGCTGTTTTTT	CASTSLQGVPGELFF
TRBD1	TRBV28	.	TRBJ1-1	TGTGCCAGCAGTACCGGGACAGCGAATCAACCTTTCTTT	CASSTGTANQPFF
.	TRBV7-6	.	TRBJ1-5	TGTGCCAGCAGCTTAGTCTTTTCCCAGCCCCAGCATTTT	CASSLVFSQPQHF
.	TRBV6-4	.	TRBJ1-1	TGTGCCAGCAGTGAACAGGAAAACACTGAAGCTTTCTTT	CASSEQENTEAFF
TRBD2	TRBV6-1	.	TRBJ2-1	TGTGCCAGCAGCCGCCTAGCGGGGAACTACAATGAGCAGTTCTTC	CASSRLAGNYNEQFF
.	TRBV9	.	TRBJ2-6	TGTGCCAGCAGCGTAACCCTGAGTGGGGCCAACGTCCTGACTTTC	CASSVTLSGANVLTF
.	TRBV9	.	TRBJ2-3	TGTGCCAGCAGCCCATCGGCTAGCGGCACAGATACGCAGTATTTT	CASSPSASGTDTQYF
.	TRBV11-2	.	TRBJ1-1	TGTGCCAGCAGCCCAAGAGCGCTGAACACTGAAGCTTTCTTT	CASSPRALNTEAFF
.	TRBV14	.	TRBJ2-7	TGTGCCAGCAGCCACGGACAGATATTTCGACCCCCCTACGAGCAGTACTTC	CASSHGQIFRPPYEQYF
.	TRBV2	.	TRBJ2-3	TGTGCCAGCAGTGGAAACAAGGGGAAACATACGCAGTATTTT	CASSGNKGKHTQYF
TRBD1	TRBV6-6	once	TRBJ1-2	TGTGCCAGCAGTTTAACCGGGACAGGCTATGGCTACACCTTC	CASSLTGTGYGYTF
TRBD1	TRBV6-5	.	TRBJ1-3	TGTGCCAGCAGTGACCCGGGACAGCAAACCATATATTTT	CASSDPGQQTIYF
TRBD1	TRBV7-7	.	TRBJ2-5	TGTGCCAGCAGCTGGGACAGGGAAGAGACCCAGTACTTC	CASSWDREETQYF
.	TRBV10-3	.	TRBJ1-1	TGTGCCATCAGTGCACAGGTCGGAATAACTGAAGCTTTCTTT	CAISAQVGITEAFF
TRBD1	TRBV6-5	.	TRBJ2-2	TGTGCCAGCAGTTGGACAGGGGGGAACACCGGGGAGCTGTTTTTT	CASSWTGGNTGELFF
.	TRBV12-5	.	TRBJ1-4	TGTGCTAGTGGCTTGGGGCCGAATGAAAAACTGTTTTTT	CASGLGPNEKLFF
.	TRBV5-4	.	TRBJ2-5	TGTGCCAGCAGCATAGGACACAACCAAGAGACCCAGTACTTC	CASSIGHNQETQYF
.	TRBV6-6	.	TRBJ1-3	TGTGCCAGCAGCCCTAGTTCTGGAAACACCATATATTTT	CASSPSSGNTIYF
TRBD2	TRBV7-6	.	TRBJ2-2	TGTGCCAGCAGCTCCACCGGGACTAGCGGGGGGGTCGGGAACACCGGGGAGCTGTTTTTT	CASSSTGTSGGVGNTGELFF
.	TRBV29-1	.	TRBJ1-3	TGCAGCGTGAGGGACTCTGGAAACACCATATATTTT	CSVRDSGNTIYF
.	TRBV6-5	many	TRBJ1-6	TGTGCCAGCAGTTACGGGGGGGGTCCCCTCCACTTT	CASSYGGGPLHF
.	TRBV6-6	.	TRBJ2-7	TGTGCCAGCAGCCGAGGTGGCGAGCAGTACTTC	CASSRGGEQYF
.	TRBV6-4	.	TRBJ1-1	TGTGCCAGCAGTGACACCGACAGCACTGAAGCTTTCTTT	CASSDTDSTEAFF
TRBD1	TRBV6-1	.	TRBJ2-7	TGTGCCAGCAGTCCCCCGGGACAGATCTACGAGCAGTACTTC	CASSPPGQIYEQYF
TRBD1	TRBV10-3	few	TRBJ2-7	TGTGCCATCAGGGCCCCCGGGACAGCCTACGAGCAGTACTTC	CAIRAPGTAYEQYF
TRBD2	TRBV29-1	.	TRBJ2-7	TGCAGCGTTGAAGGTAGCGGGGCCCTCCGCTACGAGCAGTACTTC	CSVEGSGALRYEQYF
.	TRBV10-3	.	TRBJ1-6	TGTGCCATCACGGGGGACGGCTCATCACCCCTCCACTTT	CAITGDGSSPLHF
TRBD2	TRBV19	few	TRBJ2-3	TGTGCCAGTAGTATAGGAGTTAGCGGGGGAACAGATACGCAGTATTTT	CASSIGVSGGTDTQYF
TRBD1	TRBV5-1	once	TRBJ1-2	TGCGCCAGCAGCCCACCAATGACAGGGGGCGTACATGGCTACACCTTC	CASSPPMTGGVHGYTF
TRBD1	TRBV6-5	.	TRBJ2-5	TGTGCCAGCAGTTACGGGACAGGGAGTGTAGAGACCCAGTACTTC	CASSYGTGSVETQYF